Listed here are 10 T cell receptor beta chains from one sample, sequenced in a study of CD8+ T cells in alopecia areata (dated by TCRdb to the late 2010s). The sample's treatment or condition, from its label and the paper: oral pan-JAK inhibitor, 5-10 mg twice daily. Library creation used the immunoSEQ multiplex PCR assay. RNA was extracted from all samples and reverse transcribed into cDNA as template for TCR sequencing. TCRdb re-hosts the immuneACCESS table, in-frame sequences only. Its copies lack some clones; in the studies checked, an unresolved V gene accounts for under half of them, and the cause for the rest is not known. For this sample the table gives 200,000 or so clones, of which 30% to 40% were detected only once. The ten top clones hold 0.48% of the sample. The sample consisted of CD4+ T cells sorted from blood, taken between weeks 30 and 35, from a patient treated with tofacitinib. The source is a human donor with alopecia areata.

The chain employs TRBV30 and TRBJ1-1; 8 bases map to TRBD1. With 3 bases clipped from V and 1 base from J, the junction kept 1 base outside the gene matches. In germline, CDR1 is GTSNPN, CDR2 SVGIG (reference sequence). This CDR3 is 13 amino acids long. The chain's CDR3 is CAWRGQENTEAFF. CDR3 DNA sequence: TGTGCCTGGAGGGGACAGGAGAACACTGAAGCTTTCTTT.

This clone occurred a few times. This chain uses TRBV19 with TRBJ1-2; D remains ambiguous. With 7 bases removed from V and 3 bases from J, the gap between germline ends came to 9 bases. The germline gives CDR1 LNHDA, CDR2 SQIVND (reference sequence). This CDR3 is 12 amino acids long. The CDR3 bases are TGTGCCAGTAAGGAGGATTACTATGGCTACACCTTC. Residues: CASKEDYYGYTF. The full variable domain, completed using reference TRBV19 and TRBJ1-2, is DGGITQSPKYLFRKEGQNVTLSCEQNLNHDAMYWYRQDPGQGLRLIYYSQIVNDFQKGDIAEGYSVSREKKESFPLTVTSAQKNPTAFYLCASKEDYYGYTFGSGTRLTVV.

This clone has only a few counts. The chain uses TRBV2 and TRBJ2-6, with D perhaps being TRBD1 or TRBD2 (5 bases each). The CDR3 sequence is 16 residues long. Trimming cost V 6 bases and J 1 base, with 13 bases left between them. Looked up from germline, CDR1 is SNHLY and CDR2 is FYNNEI. CDR3 protein: CASRGPYSSGANVLTF. DNA of the CDR3: TGTGCCAGCAGGGGACCCTACTCTTCTGGGGCCAACGTCCTGACTTTC.

This chain joins TRBV6-5 and TRBJ2-3; the match to TRBD1 covers 9 bases. The CDR3 has 15 residues. V dropped 5 bases and J dropped 4; count of bases not matched to a gene: 7. CDR1 is MNHEY, CDR2 SVGAGI, per germline. The CDR3 coding sequence is TGTGCCAGCAGTGTTGATGGGACAGGGTCAGATACGCAGTATTTT. Translating it yields CASSVDGTGSDTQYF.

This chain joins TRBV6-5 and TRBJ1-5; D unresolved. The CDR3 covers 13 residues. V was cut by 6 bases and J by 2 bases, with 8 bases left in between. Germline assignment: CDR1 MNHEY and CDR2 SVGAGI. The CDR3: CASSQLGNQPQHF. For the CDR3, the DNA is TGTGCCAGCAGCCAGCTGGGCAATCAGCCCCAGCATTTT.

This clone is categorized as medium-sized. The chain uses TRBV7-9 and TRBJ2-7, with D tentatively TRBD1 (6 bases). V lost 5 bases, J lost 6 bases, and 17 bases lay in between. From germline, CDR1 is SEHNR and CDR2 FQNEAQ (reference sequence). The CDR3 consists of 14 residues. CDR3: CASSATGLRGEQYF. CDR3 sequence (DNA): TGTGCCAGCAGCGCCACAGGGTTGAGGGGCGAGCAGTACTTC. Variable domain in full (rest from reference TRBV7-9 and TRBJ2-7): DTGVSQNPRHKITKRGQNVTFRCDPISEHNRLYWYRQTLGQGPEFLTYFQNEAQLEKSRLLSDRFSAERPKGSFSTLEIQRTEQGDSAMYLCASSATGLRGEQYFGPGTRLTVT.

V and J are TRBV5-1 and TRBJ2-6, with D hard to call. The CDR3 is made up of 15 amino acids. Per the germline V gene, CDR1 is SGHRS and CDR2 is YFSETQ. V lost 2 bases and J lost 4, with 10 bases in between. CDR3 bases: TGCGCCAGCAGCTTAGAGGAGTCCGGGGCCAACGTCCTGACTTTC. It encodes CASSLEESGANVLTF.

This clone was seen a few times. V gene TRBV2 combines with J gene TRBJ2-7; 11 nucleotides match TRBD1. The V gene's germline CDR1 is SNHLY and CDR2 FYNNEI. The V gene end was trimmed by 7 bases and the J gene end by 2 bases; junction bases not matched to a gene: 7. This CDR3 has 15 amino acids. The CDR3 protein is CASKRPGQGAYEQYF. The CDR3 DNA is TGTGCCAGCAAGAGACCGGGACAGGGGGCCTACGAGCAGTACTTC.

CDR3 residues: CAWIDGYEQYF. CDR3 in DNA: TGTGCCTGGATCGATGGGTACGAGCAGTACTTC. The J gene is TRBJ2-5, the V gene TRBV30; unclear D gene. TRBJ2-7 matches the DNA end more closely, so the J call is doubtful. The germline gives CDR1 GTSNPN, CDR2 SVGIG (reference sequence). The CDR3 loop spans 11 amino acids.

This clone has only a few counts. The genes are TRBV7-8 and TRBJ2-7; D uncertain. This CDR3 has 11 residues. CDR1 is SGHVS and CDR2 is FQNEAQ in the germline V gene. Trimming pared 6 bases from V and 5 bases from J, leaving 8 bases between. CDR3 in DNA: TGTGCCAGCAGTAATAACAACGAGCAGTACTTC. Its protein is CASSNNNEQYF. The full variable domain, rest sourced from reference TRBV7-8 and TRBJ2-7, is GAGVSQSPRYKVAKRGQDVALRCDPISGHVSLFWYQQALGQGPEFLTYFQNEAQLDKSGLPSDRFFAERPEGSVSTLKIQRTQQEDSAVYLCASSNNNEQYFGPGTRLTVT.